Following are 3 T cell receptor beta chains from one sample sequenced in a study of early T cells in non-severe SARS-CoV-2 infection. TCRdb independently ran MiXCR on the 5' RACE reads; one entry per CDR3 protein. The data show 70,000 or so distinct CDR3 sequences, under 15% seen once. The sequenced sample consisted of whole blood. All receptors derive from an adult who was a healthcare worker with PCR-confirmed SARS-CoV-2 infection or an uninfected control (not recorded which).

This clonotype was seen a few times. The J gene is TRBJ2-2, the V gene TRBV2; tentative D call: TRBD1 (5 bases). Trimming took 6 bases from V and 6 from J, leaving 8 bases between them. Per the germline V gene, CDR1 is SNHLY and CDR2 is FYNNEI. This CDR3 is built from 12 residues. The CDR3 loop reads CASSTRAGELFF. DNA of the CDR3: TGTGCCAGCAGCACCAGGGCCGGGGAGCTGTTTTTT.

The V gene is TRBV6-2 or TRBV6-3, the J gene TRBJ2-7; D not certain. Between the trimmed V and J ends, which lost 4 bases and 0 bases, there was a span of 13 bases. This CDR3 is 15 amino acids long. Germline-derived CDR1 and CDR2 are MNHEY and SVGEGT. CDR3 loop: CASSFDSTSSYEQYF. The DNA of the CDR3 is TGTGCCAGCAGTTTTGACTCAACGAGCTCCTACGAGCAGTACTTC.

This clonotype was counted ten times or more. The chain carries TRBV5-1 and TRBJ2-6, with 8 bases fitting TRBD1. CDR1 and CDR2 (germline): SGHRS, YFSETQ. This CDR3 spans 15 amino acids. Trimming removed 0 bases from V and 7 bases from J; junction bases left unmatched: 3. CDR3 loop: CASSLGDRGANVLTF. The CDR3 DNA follows: TGCGCCAGCAGCTTGGGCGACAGGGGAGCCAACGTCCTGACTTTC. The full variable domain, with the rest looked up from reference TRBV5-1 and TRBJ2-6, is KAGVTQTPRYLIKTRGQQVTLSCSPISGHRSVSWYQQTPGQGLQFLFEYFSETQRNKGNFPGRFSGRQFSNSRSEMNVSTLELGDSALYLCASSLGDRGANVLTFGAGSRLTVL.